These 31 T cell receptor beta chains were all obtained from the same sample, sequenced in a study of T cell changes during pregnancy in multiple sclerosis (dated by TCRdb to between 2018 and 2020). Library preparation used the immunoSEQ multiplex PCR assay. This immuneACCESS table, as held by TCRdb, lists in-frame sequences with V and J called but not all clones. Of the missing ones, under half trace to an unresolved V gene in checked studies; the others have no known cause. The sample table shows some 60,000 clones, and about 93% are seen once. Of the sample, 2.5% to 3.5% is held by the ten largest clones. The sample consisted of peripheral blood, taken in the third trimester of pregnancy. The receptors derive from a female donor in good health, enrolled as a control in a pregnancy study.

The gene calls are TRBV11-2 and TRBJ1-1; D ambiguous. The CDR3 has 15 amino acids. V gave up 4 bases and J gave up 2 bases, with 14 bases separating them. Germline V lookup: CDR1 SGHAT, CDR2 FQNNGV. CDR3: CASSSPRGINTEAFF. The CDR3 DNA sequence: TGTGCCAGCAGCTCCCCAAGAGGGATCAACACTGAAGCTTTCTTT.

This clone is a singleton in its sample. J is TRBJ2-3 and V is TRBV5-1; 14 bases line up with TRBD2. There are 17 residues in the CDR3. The V and J ends lost 2 bases and 6 bases, in that order; junction bases with no gene match: 8. Germline V gene data show CDR1 as SGHRS and CDR2 as YFSETQ. This CDR3 reads CASSLGLAGGLRDTQYF. CDR3 nucleotide sequence: TGCGCCAGCAGCTTAGGACTAGCGGGAGGATTGAGGGATACGCAGTATTTT.

This rearrangement joins TRBV7-2 to TRBJ1-4, with TRBD1 matching 7 bases. Looked up from germline, CDR1 is SGHTA and CDR2 is FQGNSA. This CDR3 spans 13 amino acids. V shed 3 bases, J shed 12 bases, and the junction held 7 bases outside the gene matches. DNA of the CDR3: TGTGCCAGCAGCTTGCGGACAGGTGGGGAACTGTTTTTT. Protein sequence: CASSLRTGGELFF.

The genes are TRBV12-2 and TRBJ1-5; TRBD1 reflects the table's D call only, with no check against the DNA. TRBV12-2 is shown as a pseudogene. The CDR3 spans 19 residues. The CDR3 spells CASRLPDQTGTGQDQPQHF. CDR3 nucleotide sequence: TGTGCAAGTCGCTTACCAGACCAGACCGGGACAGGGCAGGATCAGCCCCAGCATTTT.

The chain combines TRBV12-5 with TRBJ1-1; TRBD1 matches at 9 bases. From germline, CDR1 is LGHNT and CDR2 FRNRAP. V dropped 6 bases and J dropped 10; count of bases not matched to a gene: 3. This CDR3 region has 11 residues. CDR3 loop: CASGSDRGAFF. CDR3 DNA sequence: TGTGCTAGTGGCTCGGACAGGGGAGCTTTCTTT.

This clone has just one count. The CDR3 nucleotides are TGTGCCAGCAGTGCGGGGCATTACTACGAGCAGTACTTC. Translating it yields CASSAGHYYEQYF. The gene calls are TRBV28 and TRBJ2-7; possibly TRBD2 for D (6 bases). Trimming removed 5 bases from V and 3 bases from J, with 11 bases in between. Germline-derived CDR1 and CDR2 are MDHEN and SYDVKM. The CDR3 covers 13 residues.

J is TRBJ2-3 and V is TRBV19, with TRBD2 matching over 8 bases. Germline V CDR1 and CDR2: LNHDA, SQIVND (reference sequence). V dropped 5 bases and J dropped 3; count of bases not matched to a gene: 7. This CDR3 spans 15 amino acids. DNA of the CDR3: TGTGCCAGTAGTGTCCGGGAGGGGTTGACAGATACGCAGTATTTT. Amino acids: CASSVREGLTDTQYF.

This chain links TRBV2 with TRBJ2-7; no reliable D call. This CDR3 comprises 15 residues. From germline, CDR1 is SNHLY and CDR2 FYNNEI. The ends were cut back, 7 bases at V and 1 base at J, with 17 bases in the middle. Written as DNA, the CDR3 is TGTGCCAGCACCCCCTCTCAGGTCTATTCCTACGAGCAGTACTTC. It is translated as CASTPSQVYSYEQYF.

This clone is a singleton in its sample. The genes are TRBV28 and TRBJ2-5, with D perhaps matching TRBD2 (6 bases). The germline V gene encodes CDR1 MDHEN and CDR2 SYDVKM. V lost 7 bases, J lost 3 bases, and 18 bases lay in between. This CDR3 comprises 15 residues. DNA of the CDR3: TGTGCCAGCACCGTGGGTGGAGGGCATGAAGAGACCCAGTACTTC. Translated, it gives CASTVGGGHEETQYF.

With respect to this clone: One junction end disagrees with the germline gene, perhaps due to a read error. The gene calls are TRBV6-1 and TRBJ1-5; 9 bases match TRBD1. CDR3 size: 15 residues. Looked up from germline, CDR1 is MNHNS and CDR2 is SASEGT. The CDR3, as DNA: TGTGCCAGCAGCGGCGGACAGGGGCCCAATCAGCCCCGGCATTTT. This translates into CASSGGQGPNQPRHF.

The rearrangement uses TRBV7-2 and TRBJ2-5; D is unclear. The CDR3 consists of 12 residues. Germline CDR1 SGHTA, CDR2 FQGNSA. V shed 1 base and J shed 6 bases, with 6 bases lying between them. In nucleotides, the CDR3 is TGTGCCAGCAGCTTAGAATCAAAGACCCAGTACTTC. Protein sequence: CASSLESKTQYF.

This rearrangement joins TRBV19 to TRBJ1-1; D perhaps matches TRBD1 (5 bases). Looked up from germline, CDR1 is LNHDA and CDR2 is SQIVND (reference sequence). With 5 bases removed from V and 6 bases from J, the gap between germline ends came to 10 bases. CDR3 length: 12 residues. CDR3 sequence: CASSPRGAEAFF. The CDR3 DNA reads TGTGCCAGTAGTCCGCGGGGGGCTGAAGCTTTCTTT.

The J gene is TRBJ1-2, the V gene TRBV19; no firm D call. This CDR3 contains 14 residues. V lost 0 bases and J 8 bases, leaving 13 bases between the germline ends. CDR1 LNHDA and CDR2 SQIVND come from the germline V gene (reference sequence). In nucleotides, the CDR3 is TGTGCCAGTAGTATAGATCGGGGAGGGCGCGGCTACACCTTC. Its protein product is CASSIDRGGRGYTF.

The V and J genes are TRBV9 and TRBJ2-1; D might be TRBD1 (6 bases). This CDR3 region has 14 residues. V gave up 3 bases and J gave up 4 bases, with 11 bases separating them. Germline CDR1 and CDR2: SGDLS and YYNGEE. The CDR3 loop reads CASSAVTGYNEQFF. The CDR3, as DNA: TGTGCCAGCAGCGCCGTTACAGGGTACAATGAGCAGTTCTTC.

V is TRBV14 and J is TRBJ2-1; the D gene is possibly TRBD1 (6 bases). CDR3 size: 14 residues. Trimming pared 1 base from V and 7 bases from J, leaving 11 bases between. The germline V gene has CDR1 SGHDN and CDR2 FVKESK. This CDR3 reads CASSQVQGLNEQFF. CDR3 bases: TGTGCCAGCAGCCAAGTCCAGGGGTTGAATGAGCAGTTCTTC.

The chain has TRBV2 and TRBJ2-1, with 10 bases lining up with TRBD2. Germline V gene sequence: CDR1 SNHLY, CDR2 FYNNEI. CDR3 length: 15 residues. J gave up 6 bases and V 4 bases, and 6 bases lay outside the gene matches. CDR3 DNA: TGTGCCAGCAGTGGAGAGCGGGGGGGCCTCAATGAGCAGTTCTTC. This encodes CASSGERGGLNEQFF.

V usage is TRBV7-2 and J usage is TRBJ2-1, with unresolved D. CDR3 length: 15 amino acids. With 1 base removed from V and 6 bases from J, the gap between germline ends came to 13 bases. Germline CDR1 and CDR2: SGHTA and FQGNSA. Written as DNA, the CDR3 is TGTGCCAGCAGCTTAGGGCCATCATCGGGCAATGAGCAGTTCTTC. Residues: CASSLGPSSGNEQFF.

This rearrangement joins TRBV7-2 to TRBJ1-2; no firm D call. This CDR3 comprises 13 residues. Per germline, CDR1 SGHTA and CDR2 FQGNSA. V dropped 11 bases and J dropped 8 bases, with 21 bases sitting between them. CDR3 residues: CAFYRPGSGGYTF. CDR3 bases: TGTGCCTTCTATAGGCCGGGGTCGGGGGGCTACACCTTC.

The chain links TRBV7-9 to TRBJ2-7; TRBD2 agrees at 8 bases. Germline V gives CDR1 SEHNR, CDR2 FQNEAQ (reference sequence). Trimming removed 5 bases from V and 5 bases from J; junction bases left unmatched: 11. There are 15 residues in the CDR3. The CDR3 region is CASSPFSGRDHEQYF. The CDR3 coding sequence is TGTGCCAGCAGCCCCTTCTCCGGGAGGGACCACGAGCAGTACTTC.

This clone was recorded once. This rearrangement joins TRBV10-3 to TRBJ2-1; D is perhaps TRBD2 (5 bases). CDR1 is ENHRY, CDR2 SYGVKD, per germline. V lost 0 bases and J 8 bases, leaving 11 bases between the germline ends. CDR3 length: 14 residues. The CDR3 DNA is TGTGCCATCAGTGAGTCGAACGGGAACTATGAGCAGTTCTTC. It specifies CAISESNGNYEQFF.

The chain joins TRBV18 to TRBJ1-1; D perhaps matches TRBD1 (5 bases). Trimming took off 4 bases at V and 5 bases at J, with 11 bases between the two ends. This CDR3 has 13 amino acids. CDR1 and CDR2 from the germline V gene are KGHSH and LQKENI. The CDR3 spells CASSQGKETEAFF. CDR3 coding DNA: TGTGCCAGCTCACAGGGGAAGGAAACTGAAGCTTTCTTT. The entire variable domain, with the rest obtained from reference TRBV18 and TRBJ1-1, is as follows: NAGVMQNPRHLVRRRGQEARLRCSPMKGHSHVYWYRQLPEEGLKFMVYLQKENIIDESGMPKERFSAEFPKEGPSILRIQQVVRGDSAAYFCASSQGKETEAFFGQGTRLTVV.

The chain is built from TRBV19 and TRBJ1-2; D is undetermined. CDR3 size: 15 residues. Looked up from germline, CDR1 is LNHDA and CDR2 is SQIVND (reference sequence). Trimming removed 8 bases from V and 6 bases from J, with 22 bases in between. DNA for the CDR3: TGTGCCAGTGCCTCCCGGTGGAGGGAGCCGGATGGCTACACCTTC. Encoded protein: CASASRWREPDGYTF.

This chain uses TRBV10-2 with TRBJ1-1, with D tentatively TRBD1 (6 bases). The CDR3 covers 13 residues. CDR1 and CDR2 from the germline V gene are WSHSY and SAAADI. Trimming stripped 10 bases from V and 7 bases from J, with 19 bases between. CDR3 residues: CATGTPDQIEAFF. DNA of the CDR3: TGCGCCACCGGGACACCAGACCAAATTGAAGCTTTCTTT.

This sequence joins TRBV30 and TRBJ2-7, with TRBD1 matching over 7 bases. The CDR3 consists of 12 residues. Germline CDR1 reads GTSNPN; CDR2 reads SVGIG (reference sequence). V was clipped by 5 bases and J by 2 bases; unmatched bases: 3. Here the CDR3 reads CAWGDRAYEQYF. The CDR3 DNA reads as TGTGCCTGGGGGGACAGAGCCTACGAGCAGTACTTC.

The chain uses TRBV18 and TRBJ2-1; 10 bases map to TRBD2. The V segment lost 3 bases and the J segment 5 bases; nucleotides outside the gene matches: 4. The CDR3 totals 15 residues. Looked up from germline, CDR1 is KGHSH and CDR2 is LQKENI. The chain's CDR3 is CASSPLAGEDNEQFF. The CDR3, as DNA: TGTGCCAGCTCACCTCTAGCGGGAGAGGACAATGAGCAGTTCTTC.

The V call is TRBV6-5, the J call TRBJ2-7; 11 bases align to TRBD2. This CDR3 has 15 residues. J was trimmed by 4 bases and V by 9 bases; bases with no gene match: 11. Looked up from germline, CDR1 is MNHEY and CDR2 is SVGAGI. The CDR3 region is CASQLNPSGRYEQYF. CDR3 coding DNA: TGTGCCAGTCAGTTAAATCCTAGCGGGAGGTACGAGCAGTACTTC.

The chain links TRBV25-1 to TRBJ1-4, with a weak D call TRBD1 (6 bases). The CDR3 is 14 amino acids. V shed 4 bases and J shed 9 bases, with 15 bases lying between them. The germline V gene encodes CDR1 MGHDK and CDR2 SYGVNS. The CDR3, as DNA: TGTGCCAGCAGTGCCCCAGGACAGAGTCAAAAACTGTTTTTT. Translation gives CASSAPGQSQKLFF. Using reference TRBV25-1 and TRBJ1-4 for the parts outside the CDR3, the full variable domain is EADIYQTPRYLVIGTGKKITLECSQTMGHDKMYWYQQDPGMELHLIHYSYGVNSTEKGDLSSESTVSRIRTEHFPLTLESARPSHTSQYLCASSAPGQSQKLFFGSGTQLSVL.

The sample holds one count of this clone. V and J are TRBV2 and TRBJ2-7; 11 nucleotides align to TRBD2. This CDR3 has 15 amino acids. CDR1 and CDR2 from the germline V gene are SNHLY and FYNNEI. Unmatched junction bases numbered 6, after V lost 6 bases and J lost 2 bases. The CDR3: CASSLTSGTTYEQYF. The CDR3 coding sequence is TGTGCCAGCAGCCTGACTAGCGGGACGACCTACGAGCAGTACTTC.

This chain uses TRBV7-2 with TRBJ1-4; TRBD1 might be the D (5 bases). The germline gives CDR1 SGHTA, CDR2 FQGNSA. Trimming stripped 3 bases from V and 5 bases from J, with 16 bases between. CDR3 length equals 16 residues. CDR3 sequence (DNA): TGTGCCAGCAGCTTCGCTTCCATGGGGGGGAATGAAAAACTGTTTTTT. This translates into CASSFASMGGNEKLFF.

DNA for the CDR3: TGTGCCACCGTCCCAGACAGGGGGAGATATGGCTACACCTTC. Its translation is CATVPDRGRYGYTF. The chain couples TRBV6-6 to TRBJ1-2; 9 bases agree with TRBD1. Germline CDR1 MNHNY, CDR2 SVGAGI (reference sequence). The trim removed 10 bases at V and 5 bases at J, leaving 11 bases unmatched. CDR3 length equals 14 residues.

This chain joins TRBV5-5 and TRBJ2-7; TRBD1 matches 7 bases. The V gene's germline CDR1 is SGHKS and CDR2 YYEKEE (reference sequence). V was clipped by 4 bases and J by 3 bases; unmatched bases: 4. There are 13 residues in the CDR3. CDR3 in amino acids: CASSTGQFYEQYF. The CDR3 region has the DNA TGTGCCAGCAGCACGGGACAGTTCTACGAGCAGTACTTC.